This is a list of T cell receptor beta chains from one sample in a study of T cell repertoires in cytomegalovirus infection. From the reads, TCRdb called clonotypes with MiXCR, one entry per CDR3 protein. The data hold roughly 760,000 distinct CDR3 sequences, with 35% to 45% observed a single time. Sequencing was done on a sample of PBMCs. All receptors derive from a human donor in good health (CMV status not recorded). Some clones in this sample may be carry-over from other donors' samples. Each CDR3 is given with its conserved first and last residue. Each record gives: D gene, V gene, clone size, J gene, CDR3 protein, CDR3 DNA. D genes are given only for firm matches. The size of a clone is reported for some rows only, either as once, few or many, or as a class for expanded clones.

.	TRBV6-2/TRBV6-3	many	TRBJ2-7	CASSYTVAKAYEQYF	TGTGCCAGCAGTTACACGGTGGCTAAGGCCTACGAGCAGTACTTC
.	TRBV27	.	TRBJ1-2	CASSLLDGKYGYTF	TGTGCCAGCAGTTTGCTAGACGGGAAATATGGCTACACCTTC
.	TRBV7-2	many	TRBJ1-5	CASSFWMGGRNQPQHF	TGTGCCAGCAGCTTTTGGATGGGGGGCCGCAATCAGCCCCAGCATTTT
.	TRBV2	.	TRBJ2-7	CASSGNRPWEQYF	TGTGCCAGCAGTGGGAACAGACCCTGGGAGCAGTACTTC
TRBD2	TRBV10-3	.	TRBJ2-3	CAISEPGTSFADTQYF	TGTGCCATCAGTGAACCCGGGACTAGCTTCGCAGATACGCAGTATTTT
TRBD1	TRBV5-1	.	TRBJ1-1	CASSTPGTGDMNTEAFF	TGCGCCAGCAGCACTCCCGGGACAGGAGACATGAACACTGAAGCTTTCTTT
.	TRBV4-1	.	TRBJ2-7	CSSSPDIRITYEQYF	TGCTCCAGCAGCCCGGACATACGAATTACCTACGAGCAGTACTTC
TRBD1	TRBV18	many	TRBJ1-2	CASSPRDRSDYGYTF	TGTGCCAGCTCACCTAGGGACAGATCCGACTATGGCTACACCTTC
.	TRBV7-6	few	TRBJ2-2	CASSLQGVNTGELFF	TGTGCCAGCAGCTTACAGGGTGTGAACACCGGGGAGCTGTTTTTT
.	TRBV7-9	.	TRBJ2-1	CASSLWERGNEQFF	TGTGCCAGCAGCTTGTGGGAGAGAGGGAATGAGCAGTTCTTC
.	TRBV18	once	TRBJ2-3	CASSPWRVAETTLTSTDTQYF	TGTGCCAGCTCACCCTGGAGGGTAGCGGAGACAACCTTAACTAGCACAGATACGCAGTATTTT
TRBD2	TRBV19	many	TRBJ2-1	CASSISGSSYNEQFF	TGTGCCAGCAGCATTAGCGGGAGCTCCTACAATGAGCAGTTCTTC
.	TRBV24-1	.	TRBJ2-6	CATSIAEAGANVLTF	TGTGCCACCAGTATAGCCGAGGCTGGGGCCAACGTCCTGACTTTC
TRBD2	TRBV5-1	.	TRBJ2-5	CASSLRGGLGETQYF	TGCGCCAGCAGCTTGCGGGGGGGCCTTGGAGAGACCCAGTACTTC
.	TRBV7-6	few	TRBJ1-3	CASSPSAGFSGNTIYF	TGTGCCAGCAGCCCAAGCGCAGGGTTCTCTGGAAACACCATATATTTT